A single sample is the source of the 13 T cell receptor beta chains below, sequenced in a study of blood T cell repertoires in COVID-19. The repertoire was sequenced with immunoSEQ multiplex PCR; TCRdb's copy has only in-frame clones and lacks some. The sample consists of 200,000 to 250,000 clones, roughly 89% of them appearing once. Sequences were obtained from PBMCs or T cells enriched from blood (not recorded which). The receptor set was obtained from a woman in her twenties or thirties who had recovered from COVID-19.

The rearrangement links TRBV4-2 to TRBJ2-2; D perhaps matches TRBD2 (6 bases). The CDR3 sequence is 14 residues long. Germline CDR1 is LGHNA and CDR2 is YNFKEQ. Trimming took 3 bases from V and 5 from J, leaving 10 bases between them. CDR3 in DNA: TGTGCCAGCAGCCACGGGGGAAAAACCGGGGAGCTGTTTTTT. Residues: CASSHGGKTGELFF.

This rearrangement joins TRBV7-9 to TRBJ1-5, with 8 bases lining up with TRBD1. CDR1 is SEHNR and CDR2 is FQNEAQ in the germline V gene (reference sequence). This CDR3 is built from 13 residues. V shed 5 bases and J 4 bases; nucleotides not matched to a gene: 1. The CDR3 DNA reads TGTGCCAGCAGCAGGACAGGGAATCAGCCCCAGCATTTT. Amino acids: CASSRTGNQPQHF. Filled out from reference TRBV7-9 and TRBJ1-5, the complete variable domain reads DTGVSQNPRHKITKRGQNVTFRCDPISEHNRLYWYRQTLGQGPEFLTYFQNEAQLEKSRLLSDRFSAERPKGSFSTLEIQRTEQGDSAMYLCASSRTGNQPQHFGDGTRLSIL.

The CDR3 DNA is TGTGCCAGCCCCCGGACAGGACTCTACGAGCAGTACTTC. Translated: CASPRTGLYEQYF. The V gene is TRBV21-1, the J gene TRBJ2-7; TRBD1, the table's D call, lacks a check against the DNA. TRBV21-1 is described as a pseudogene. The CDR3 runs to 13 residues.

V usage is TRBV19 and J usage is TRBJ2-4; D is perhaps TRBD1 (6 bases). The CDR3 contains 14 residues. Germline V CDR1 and CDR2: LNHDA, SQIVND (reference sequence). V gave up 4 bases and J gave up 2 bases, with 9 bases separating them. The CDR3 sequence: CASSNQGTKNIQYF. CDR3 nucleotide sequence: TGTGCCAGTAGTAATCAGGGGACCAAAAACATTCAGTACTTC.

The chain has TRBV27 and TRBJ2-3; D remains ambiguous. Trimming removed 3 bases at V and 7 bases at J, with 5 bases between. This CDR3 is built from 11 residues. From germline, CDR1 is MNHEY and CDR2 SMNVEV (reference sequence). The CDR3 bases are TGTGCCAGCAGTTTCGTTAATACGCAGTATTTT. It is translated as CASSFVNTQYF.

The gene calls are TRBV11-1 and TRBJ2-3; 9 bases are a match to TRBD1. With V trimmed by 5 bases and J by 5 bases, 5 bases remained unmatched. Germline V gene sequence: CDR1 SGHAT, CDR2 FQDESV (reference sequence). This CDR3 is built from 14 residues. The DNA of the CDR3 is TGTGCCAGCAGCCCACAGGGGGCAGGAGATACGCAGTATTTT. It specifies CASSPQGAGDTQYF.

This clone was detected once. The chain joins TRBV13 to TRBJ1-4; TRBD1 agrees at 7 bases. Germline CDR1 reads PRHDT; CDR2 reads FYEKMQ (reference sequence). The CDR3 contains 17 residues. V shed 4 bases and J 3 bases; nucleotides not matched to a gene: 11. CDR3 DNA: TGTGCCAGCAGCTCCTCCGACAGGGCGGCGGCTAATGAAAAACTGTTTTTT. Translating gives CASSSSDRAAANEKLFF.

This chain uses TRBV30 with TRBJ2-7, with 9 bases identical to TRBD2. CDR1 and CDR2 from the germline V gene are GTSNPN and SVGIG (reference sequence). This CDR3 has 15 residues. With 5 bases clipped from V and 1 base from J, the junction kept 9 bases outside the gene matches. This CDR3 reads CAWGTPLAGSYEQYF. The CDR3 DNA follows: TGTGCCTGGGGGACCCCCCTAGCGGGATCCTACGAGCAGTACTTC.

The chain's CDR3 is CASSPQPADSPLHF. The CDR3 DNA reads TGTGCCAGCAGCCCCCAACCCGCGGATTCACCCCTCCACTTT. The V call is TRBV9, the J call TRBJ1-6; D ambiguous. Germline V gives CDR1 SGDLS, CDR2 YYNGEE. The ends were cut back, 4 bases at V and 8 bases at J, with 13 bases in the middle. The CDR3 is 14 amino acids.

The gene calls are TRBV2 and TRBJ1-5, with 8 bases fitting TRBD1. Germline CDR1 and CDR2: SNHLY and FYNNEI. This CDR3 has 15 amino acids. The J segment lost 4 bases and the V segment lost 3 bases, leaving 5 bases of the junction unmatched. As DNA, the CDR3 is TGTGCCAGCAGTGAGTCCTGGACAGGGAATCAGCCCCAGCATTTT. This gives the protein CASSESWTGNQPQHF. Full variable domain (rest looked up from reference TRBV2 and TRBJ1-5): EPEVTQTPSHQVTQMGQEVILRCVPISNHLYFYWYRQILGQKVEFLVSFYNNEISEKSEIFDDQFSVERPDGSNFTLKIRSTKLEDSAMYFCASSESWTGNQPQHFGDGTRLSIL.

The chain carries TRBV5-5 and TRBJ1-1; 11 bases line up with TRBD1. The germline gives CDR1 SGHKS, CDR2 YYEKEE (reference sequence). The V and J ends lost 4 bases and 5 bases, in that order; junction bases with no gene match: 10. This CDR3 is 16 amino acids long. The DNA for the CDR3 is TGTGCCAGCAGCGAAACCCCGGGACAGGGGGGTACTGAAGCTTTCTTT. Protein: CASSETPGQGGTEAFF.

V gene TRBV9 combines with J gene TRBJ1-2; 8 bases match TRBD1. Germline values: CDR1 SGDLS, CDR2 YYNGEE. This CDR3 is built from 16 residues. Unmatched junction bases numbered 15, after V lost 3 bases and J lost 8 bases. The CDR3 spells CASSASLQGAMRGYTF. As DNA, the CDR3 is TGTGCCAGCAGCGCTTCTCTCCAGGGGGCAATGAGGGGCTACACCTTC.

This clone was seen just once. The chain is built from TRBV6-5 and TRBJ2-3; D remains unclear. V gave up 6 bases and J gave up 1 base, with 14 bases separating them. CDR1 MNHEY and CDR2 SVGAGI come from the germline V gene. This CDR3 is built from 15 residues. As DNA, the CDR3 is TGTGCCAGCAGCCGAGCGATTCCCCGCACAGATACGCAGTATTTT. It is translated as CASSRAIPRTDTQYF.